This TCR beta chain was recorded in a study of blood T cell repertoires in COVID-19. Study overall: Samples of COVID-19 (acute and convalescent) were obtained from the United States, Italy and Spain. Nucleic acid was either cDNA or gDNA, and it came from T cells, B-cell-depleted T cells, or PBMCs.

This CDR3 region has 14 residues. Germline CDR1 reads MGHRA; CDR2 reads YSYEKL. V was shortened by 1 base and J by 6 bases, with 13 bases between the two germline ends. It was during active infection that Seattle patients were enrolled and then longitudinally followed. Original analysis: It was from reference gene primer amplification that nucleated cell counts were estimated. TCRdb's copy holds only in-frame clones and misses some; the assay was immunoSEQ multiplex PCR. Clone size and V and J calls were adopted from that table, with D and trimming inferred from the DNA. Of roughly 60,000 clones listed, around four fifths were seen once; the top ten hold roughly 10%. The sample holds a few counts of this clone.

Sequenced material: peripheral blood. The V and J genes are TRBV4-1 and TRBJ2-7; a possible D gene is TRBD2 (5 bases). The receptor comes from a young man with COVID-19, enrolled during active disease. The CDR3 loop is CASSQGTRAGEQYF. The CDR3 nucleotides are TGCGCCAGCAGCCAAGGAACCCGGGCGGGCGAGCAGTACTTC.